This T cell receptor beta chain was found in a study of T cell repertoires in cytomegalovirus infection. There are many counts of this clonotype. As yet, its antigen is unknown. Study-wide findings and caveats: What dominated the ex vivo response were HLA-C-restricted CMV-specific TCR beta clonotypes.

TCRdb fed the reads into MiXCR, producing one record per CDR3 protein. This table has around 300,000 distinct CDR3 sequences, over 7.5% appearing once. The sample consisted of PBMCs. This receptor was identified in a human donor in good health (CMV status not recorded). Some clones in this sample may be carry-over from other donors' samples.

CDR3 coding DNA: TGTGCCAGCAGCTTCGGCCGCGGGTTTAGCAATCAGCCCCAGCATTTT. It encodes CASSFGRGFSNQPQHF. This chain uses TRBV7-8 with TRBJ1-5, with D hard to call. From germline, CDR1 is SGHVS and CDR2 FQNEAQ. The CDR3 has 16 amino acids. Trimming cost V 3 bases and J 0 bases, with 12 bases left between them.